This entry concerns a single TCR beta chain. The RNA, 0.5 to 1 ug, was put through reverse transcription using random hexamers. From the immunoSEQ multiplex PCR reads, TCRdb called clonotypes with MiXCR, one entry per CDR3 protein. The sample carries under 550,000 distinct CDR3 sequences, 75% to 90% recorded once. The CDR3 runs to 17 residues. The junction had 6 bases not matched to a gene; V was cut back by 0 bases and J by 0 bases. The germline gives CDR1 SGHDT, CDR2 YYEEEE. The entry originates in a study of CD8 T cells in Susac syndrome. This receptor was obtained from a human donor with multiple sclerosis. The V call is TRBV5-6, the J call TRBJ2-1, with 7 bases aligning to TRBD2. Sequencing input: CD8+ T cells from PBMCs. In DNA, the CDR3 is TGTGCCAGCAGCTTGGAGCGGGGCGGGGTCTCCTACAATGAGCAGTTCTTC. It specifies CASSLERGGVSYNEQFF.